This T cell receptor beta chain was sequenced in a study of blood T cells in healthy people across ages. This clonotype appeared a few times. Its antigen is unknown. This may come from a read error, since a much larger clone is one base off. The CDR3 totals 17 residues. V was pared by 3 bases and J by 0 bases, with 5 bases of the junction left unmatched. Germline CDR1 LGHDT, CDR2 YNNKEL (reference sequence). Every participating donor contributed 9.5 to 10 milliliters of peripheral blood through a draw. Isolation of PBMCs gave at least 7 million cells per sample. PCR was performed a second time for roughly 7 to 11 cycles using a sample-barcoded 5' primer and a J-beta primer mix. MiXCR was run by TCRdb on the 5' RACE reads, yielding one entry per CDR3 protein. The sample has 1.5 million or so distinct CDR3 sequences, 40% to 50% seen once. Study results and limitations: What prevented conclusive comparison of naive and antigen-experienced cells was that PBMCs were unsorted.

The TCR sequence derives from a woman between 18 and 30 years old in good health. This rearrangement joins TRBV3-1 to TRBJ2-1, with 10 bases aligning to TRBD2. Sequenced: blood. The CDR3 coding sequence is TGTGCCAGCAGCCACCTAGCGGGGGTTTACTCCTACAATGAGCAGTTCTTC. Amino acid sequence: CASSHLAGVYSYNEQFF.